The sequence of this T cell receptor (beta chain) was determined in a study of T cell repertoires in cytomegalovirus infection. Study information: Recently described HLA-C-restricted plus well-studied HLA-B-restricted CMV epitopes were used. Through public TCR beta signatures, both CMV infection and matching HLA type were indicated.

The germline V gene has CDR1 SEHNR and CDR2 FQNEAQ (reference sequence). The CDR3 is made up of 15 amino acids. V lost 5 bases and J 4 bases, leaving 16 bases between the germline ends. General study results and limits: Frequencies of public TCR beta families were cumulated, and this identified carriers of CMV plus the relevant HLA. The ex vivo response showed dominance by HLA-C-restricted CMV-specific TCR beta clonotypes.

MiXCR, applied by TCRdb to the reads, yields one record per CDR3 protein. Of some 800,000 distinct CDR3 sequences detected, approximately 32% appear once; the ten largest clones hold under 15%. This clonotype was seen at least ten times. Its antigen is currently unknown. This sequence was found in a human donor in good health (CMV status not recorded). Some clones in this sample may be carry-over from other donors' samples. The starting material was cultured CD8+ T cells from PBMCs, obtained from culture after CMV antigen stimulation. The chain recombines TRBV7-9 with TRBJ2-3; D gene unclear. CDR3 in DNA: TGTGCCAGCAGCCATAAGGAAGACCTCCCAGATACGCAGTATTTT. Translation gives CASSHKEDLPDTQYF.